The T cell receptor (beta chain) described here comes from a study of T cell responses to AZD1222 COVID-19 vaccine. TCRdb's table, derived via immunoSEQ multiplex PCR, lists solely in-frame clones and lacks some. The sample includes about 140,000 clones. Germline CDR1 reads SGHNT; CDR2 reads YYREEE (reference sequence). Trimming shortened V by 0 bases and J by 0 bases, and 12 bases separated the two germline ends. This CDR3 comprises 16 residues. The receptor comes from an adult in good health. Sequenced: peripheral blood. This chain links TRBV5-4 with TRBJ1-2; D might be TRBD1 (5 bases). CDR3 in amino acids: CASSLAGTRANYGYTF. DNA for the CDR3: TGTGCCAGCAGCTTGGCCGGGACTCGGGCTAACTATGGCTACACCTTC.